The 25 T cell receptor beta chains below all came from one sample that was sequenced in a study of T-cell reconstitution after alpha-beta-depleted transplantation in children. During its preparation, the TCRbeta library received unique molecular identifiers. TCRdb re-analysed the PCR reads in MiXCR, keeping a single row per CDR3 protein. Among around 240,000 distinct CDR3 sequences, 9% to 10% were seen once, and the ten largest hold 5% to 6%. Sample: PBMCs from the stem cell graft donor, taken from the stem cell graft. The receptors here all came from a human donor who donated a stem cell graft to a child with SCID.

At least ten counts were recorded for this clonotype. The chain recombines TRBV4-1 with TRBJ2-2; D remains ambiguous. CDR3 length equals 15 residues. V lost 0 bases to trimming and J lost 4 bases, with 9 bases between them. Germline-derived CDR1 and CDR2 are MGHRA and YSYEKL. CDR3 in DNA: TGCGCCAGCAGCCAAGATAGGAGCCCCACCGGGGAGCTGTTTTTT. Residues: CASSQDRSPTGELFF.

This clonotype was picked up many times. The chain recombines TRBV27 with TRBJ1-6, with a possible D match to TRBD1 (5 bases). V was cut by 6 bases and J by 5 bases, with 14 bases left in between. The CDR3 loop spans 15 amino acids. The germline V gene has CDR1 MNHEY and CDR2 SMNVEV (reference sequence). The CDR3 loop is CASSRRDLNNSPLHF. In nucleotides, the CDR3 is TGTGCCAGCAGCCGCCGGGACCTAAATAATTCACCCCTCCACTTT.

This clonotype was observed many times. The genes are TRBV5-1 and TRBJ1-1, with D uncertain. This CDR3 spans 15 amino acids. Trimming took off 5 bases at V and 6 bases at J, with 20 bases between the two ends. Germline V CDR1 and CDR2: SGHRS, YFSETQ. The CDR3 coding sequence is TGCGCCAGCAGACAACGACCTGACCAAGACGCTGAAGCTTTCTTT. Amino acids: CASRQRPDQDAEAFF.

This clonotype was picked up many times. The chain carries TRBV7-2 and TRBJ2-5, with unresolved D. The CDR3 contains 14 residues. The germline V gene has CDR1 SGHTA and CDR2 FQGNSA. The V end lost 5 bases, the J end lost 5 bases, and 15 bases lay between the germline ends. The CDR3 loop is CASSRSGVRETQYF. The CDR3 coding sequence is TGTGCCAGCAGCCGAAGTGGGGTCCGGGAGACCCAGTACTTC. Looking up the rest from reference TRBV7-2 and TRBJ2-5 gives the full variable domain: GAGVSQSPSNKVTEKGKDVELRCDPISGHTALYWYRQSLGQGLEFLIYFQGNSAPDKSGLPSDRFSAERTGGSVSTLTIQRTQQEDSAVYLCASSRSGVRETQYFGPGTRLLVL.

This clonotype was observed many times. Here the CDR3 reads CASSSRLTNYGYTF. In nucleotides, the CDR3 is TGTGCCAGCAGTTCAAGGCTGACTAACTATGGCTACACCTTC. This chain connects TRBV12-3 or TRBV12-4 to TRBJ1-2; no firm D call. Between the trimmed V and J ends, which lost 4 bases and 0 bases, there was a span of 9 bases. CDR3 length equals 14 residues.

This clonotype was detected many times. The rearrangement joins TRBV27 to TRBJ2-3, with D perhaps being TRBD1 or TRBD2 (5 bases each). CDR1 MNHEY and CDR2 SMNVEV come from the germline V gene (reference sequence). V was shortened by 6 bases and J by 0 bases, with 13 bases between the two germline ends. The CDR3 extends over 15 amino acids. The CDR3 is CASRPLGESTDTQYF. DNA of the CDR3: TGTGCCAGCAGGCCACTGGGGGAGAGCACAGATACGCAGTATTTT.

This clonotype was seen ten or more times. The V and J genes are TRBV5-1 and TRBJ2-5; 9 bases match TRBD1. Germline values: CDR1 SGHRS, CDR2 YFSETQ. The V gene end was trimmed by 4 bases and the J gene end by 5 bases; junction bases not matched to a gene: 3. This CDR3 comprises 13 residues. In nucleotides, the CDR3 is TGCGCCAGCAGCGGGACAGGGTGGGAGACCCAGTACTTC. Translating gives CASSGTGWETQYF.

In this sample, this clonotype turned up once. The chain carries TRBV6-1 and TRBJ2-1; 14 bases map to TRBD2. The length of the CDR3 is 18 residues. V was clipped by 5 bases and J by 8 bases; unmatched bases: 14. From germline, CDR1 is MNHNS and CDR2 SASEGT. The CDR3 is CASSTGTSGGLSRDEQFF. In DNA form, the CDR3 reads TGTGCCAGCAGTACCGGGACTAGCGGGGGCCTCTCGCGTGATGAGCAGTTCTTC.

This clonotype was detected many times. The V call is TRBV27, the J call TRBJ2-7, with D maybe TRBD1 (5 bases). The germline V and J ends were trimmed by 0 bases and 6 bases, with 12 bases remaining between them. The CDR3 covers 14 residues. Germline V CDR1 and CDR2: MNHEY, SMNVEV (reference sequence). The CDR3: CASSLSARQSEQYF. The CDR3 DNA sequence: TGTGCCAGCAGTTTATCCGCCCGACAGAGCGAGCAGTACTTC.

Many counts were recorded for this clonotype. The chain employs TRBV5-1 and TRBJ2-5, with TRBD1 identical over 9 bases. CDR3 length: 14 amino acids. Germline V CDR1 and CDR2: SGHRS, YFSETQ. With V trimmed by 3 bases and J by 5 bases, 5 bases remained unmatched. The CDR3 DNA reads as TGCGCCAGCAGCTATACAGGGGGCTGGGAGACCCAGTACTTC. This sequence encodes CASSYTGGWETQYF.

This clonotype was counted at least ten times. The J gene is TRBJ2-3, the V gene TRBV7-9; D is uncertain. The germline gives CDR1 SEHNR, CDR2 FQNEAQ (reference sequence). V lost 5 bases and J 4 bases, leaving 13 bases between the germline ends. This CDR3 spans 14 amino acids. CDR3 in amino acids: CASSPGRSSDTQYF. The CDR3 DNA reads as TGTGCCAGCAGCCCAGGACGGTCCTCAGATACGCAGTATTTT.

For the CDR3, the DNA is TGTGCCAGCAGCCCCTTGGGGAGTCGGGAGCAGTTCTTC. Protein: CASSPLGSREQFF. The V call is TRBV7-2, the J call TRBJ2-1; possible D gene TRBD2, 5 bases. CDR3 length: 13 residues. Looked up from germline, CDR1 is SGHTA and CDR2 is FQGNSA. The V and J ends lost 5 bases and 10 bases respectively, with 15 bases between them.

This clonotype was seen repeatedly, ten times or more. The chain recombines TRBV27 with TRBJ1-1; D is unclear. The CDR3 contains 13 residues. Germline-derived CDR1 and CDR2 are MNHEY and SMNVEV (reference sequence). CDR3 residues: CGKKAGRNTEAFF. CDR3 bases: TGTGGCAAGAAGGCAGGTCGGAACACTGAAGCTTTCTTT.

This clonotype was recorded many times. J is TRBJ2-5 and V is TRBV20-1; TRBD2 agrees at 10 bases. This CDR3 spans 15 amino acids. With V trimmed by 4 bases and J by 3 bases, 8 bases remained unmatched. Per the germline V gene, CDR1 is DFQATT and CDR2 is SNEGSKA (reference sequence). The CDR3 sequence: CSATRRGLAKETQYF. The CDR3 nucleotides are TGCAGTGCTACCCGCCGGGGACTAGCGAAAGAGACCCAGTACTTC.

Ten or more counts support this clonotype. In nucleotides, the CDR3 is TGCGCCAGCAGCCGAGGGACAAACACAGATACGCAGTATTTT. Amino acids: CASSRGTNTDTQYF. This chain links TRBV4-1 with TRBJ2-3, with D maybe TRBD1 (6 bases). This CDR3 comprises 14 residues. V was cut by 4 bases and J by 2 bases, with 10 bases left in between. Germline CDR1 is MGHRA and CDR2 is YSYEKL.

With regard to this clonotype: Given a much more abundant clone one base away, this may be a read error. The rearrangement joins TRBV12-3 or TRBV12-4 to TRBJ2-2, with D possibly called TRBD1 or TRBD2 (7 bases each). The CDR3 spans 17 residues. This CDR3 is CASSLKGAGAGTGELYF. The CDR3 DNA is TGTGCCAGCAGTTTAAAGGGGGCGGGGGCAGGGACCGGGGAGCTGTATTTT.

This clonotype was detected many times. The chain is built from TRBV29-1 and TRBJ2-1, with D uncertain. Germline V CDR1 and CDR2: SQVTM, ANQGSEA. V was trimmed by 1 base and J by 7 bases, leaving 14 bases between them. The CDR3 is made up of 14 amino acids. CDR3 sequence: CSVEGVTQGNEQFF. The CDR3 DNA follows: TGCAGCGTTGAAGGGGTGACCCAAGGGAATGAGCAGTTCTTC.

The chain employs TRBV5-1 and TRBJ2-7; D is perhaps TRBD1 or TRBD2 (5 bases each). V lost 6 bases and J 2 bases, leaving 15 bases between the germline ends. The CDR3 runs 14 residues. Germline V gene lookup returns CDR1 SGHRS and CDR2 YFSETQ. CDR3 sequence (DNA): TGCGCCAGCAATCCCCGGCAGGGACCCTACGAGCAGTACTTC. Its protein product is CASNPRQGPYEQYF.

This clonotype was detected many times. The CDR3 protein is CATSSWDRSTGELFF. In nucleotides, the CDR3 is TGTGCCACCAGCAGTTGGGACAGAAGTACCGGGGAGCTGTTTTTT. The chain employs TRBV15 and TRBJ2-2, with 7 bases aligning to TRBD1. The CDR3 loop spans 15 amino acids. Germline lookup yields CDR1 LNHNV and CDR2 YYDKDF (reference sequence). The trim removed 3 bases at V and 5 bases at J, leaving 6 bases unmatched.

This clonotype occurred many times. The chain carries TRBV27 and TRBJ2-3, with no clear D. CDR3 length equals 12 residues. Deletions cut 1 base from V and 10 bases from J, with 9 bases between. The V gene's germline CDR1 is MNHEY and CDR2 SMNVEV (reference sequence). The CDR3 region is CASSLFGEAQYF. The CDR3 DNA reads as TGTGCCAGCAGTTTATTCGGAGAGGCGCAGTATTTT.

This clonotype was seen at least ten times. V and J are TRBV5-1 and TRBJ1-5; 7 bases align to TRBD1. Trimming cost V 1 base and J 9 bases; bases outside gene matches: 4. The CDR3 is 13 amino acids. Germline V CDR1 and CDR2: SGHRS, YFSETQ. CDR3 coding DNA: TGCGCCAGCAGCTTGACAGGGGAGCGGCCCCAGCATTTT. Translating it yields CASSLTGERPQHF. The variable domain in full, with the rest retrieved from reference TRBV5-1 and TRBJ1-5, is KAGVTQTPRYLIKTRGQQVTLSCSPISGHRSVSWYQQTPGQGLQFLFEYFSETQRNKGNFPGRFSGRQFSNSRSEMNVSTLELGDSALYLCASSLTGERPQHFGDGTRLSIL.

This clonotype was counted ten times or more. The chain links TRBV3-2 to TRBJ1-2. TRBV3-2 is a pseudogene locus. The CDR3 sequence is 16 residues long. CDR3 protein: CASSQGSWEANYGYTF. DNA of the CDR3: TGTGCCAGCTCACAAGGGTCATGGGAAGCTAACTATGGCTACACCTTC.

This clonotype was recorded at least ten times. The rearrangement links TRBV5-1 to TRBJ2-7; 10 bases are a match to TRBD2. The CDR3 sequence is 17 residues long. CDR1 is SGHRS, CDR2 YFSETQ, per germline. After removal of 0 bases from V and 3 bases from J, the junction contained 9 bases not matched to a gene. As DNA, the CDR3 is TGCGCCAGCAGCTTGGACCAAACTAGCGGGGAGATCTACGAGCAGTACTTC. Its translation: CASSLDQTSGEIYEQYF.

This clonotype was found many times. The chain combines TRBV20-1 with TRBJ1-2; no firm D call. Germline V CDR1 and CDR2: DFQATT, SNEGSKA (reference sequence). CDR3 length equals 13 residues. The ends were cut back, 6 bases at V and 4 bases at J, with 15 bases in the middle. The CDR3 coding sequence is TGCAGTGCCACCCCGGGCTTGGGCTATGGCTACACCTTC. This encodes CSATPGLGYGYTF.

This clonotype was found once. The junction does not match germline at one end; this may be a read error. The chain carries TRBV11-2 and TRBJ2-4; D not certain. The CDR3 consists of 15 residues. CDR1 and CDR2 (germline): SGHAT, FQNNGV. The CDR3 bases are TGTGCCAACAGCTTAATGGGCGGCGACCAAAACATTCAGTACTTC. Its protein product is CANSLMGGDQNIQYF.